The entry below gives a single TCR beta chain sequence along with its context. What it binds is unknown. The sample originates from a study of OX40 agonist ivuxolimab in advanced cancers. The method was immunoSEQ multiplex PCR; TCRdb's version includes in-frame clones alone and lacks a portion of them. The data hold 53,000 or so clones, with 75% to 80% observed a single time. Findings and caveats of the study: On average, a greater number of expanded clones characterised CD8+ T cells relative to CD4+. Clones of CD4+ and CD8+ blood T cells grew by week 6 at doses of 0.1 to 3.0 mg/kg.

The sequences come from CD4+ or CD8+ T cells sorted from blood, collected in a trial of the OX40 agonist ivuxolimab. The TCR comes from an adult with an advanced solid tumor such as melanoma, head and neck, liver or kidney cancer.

The chain's CDR3 is CASSPSGRTYEQYF. In nucleotides, the CDR3 is TGTGCCAGCAGCCCATCAGGCAGGACCTACGAGCAGTACTTC. V and J are TRBV7-9 and TRBJ2-7; D remains ambiguous. The CDR3 is 14 residues long. Deletions cut 5 bases from V and 2 bases from J, with 13 bases between. Germline CDR1 is SEHNR and CDR2 is FQNEAQ (reference sequence). Filled out from reference TRBV7-9 and TRBJ2-7, the complete variable domain reads DTGVSQNPRHKITKRGQNVTFRCDPISEHNRLYWYRQTLGQGPEFLTYFQNEAQLEKSRLLSDRFSAERPKGSFSTLEIQRTEQGDSAMYLCASSPSGRTYEQYFGPGTRLTVT.